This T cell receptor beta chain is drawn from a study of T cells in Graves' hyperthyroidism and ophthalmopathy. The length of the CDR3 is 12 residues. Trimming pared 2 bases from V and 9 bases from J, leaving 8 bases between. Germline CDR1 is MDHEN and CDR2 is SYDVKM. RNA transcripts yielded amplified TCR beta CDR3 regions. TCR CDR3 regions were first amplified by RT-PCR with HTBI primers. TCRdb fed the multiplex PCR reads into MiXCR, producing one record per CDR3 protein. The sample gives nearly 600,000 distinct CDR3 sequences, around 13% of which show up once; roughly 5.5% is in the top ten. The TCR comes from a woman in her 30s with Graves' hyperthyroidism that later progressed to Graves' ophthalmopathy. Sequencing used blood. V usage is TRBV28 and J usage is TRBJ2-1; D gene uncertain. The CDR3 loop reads CASSLRAPEQFF. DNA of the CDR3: TGTGCCAGCAGTTTACGTGCTCCTGAGCAGTTCTTC.